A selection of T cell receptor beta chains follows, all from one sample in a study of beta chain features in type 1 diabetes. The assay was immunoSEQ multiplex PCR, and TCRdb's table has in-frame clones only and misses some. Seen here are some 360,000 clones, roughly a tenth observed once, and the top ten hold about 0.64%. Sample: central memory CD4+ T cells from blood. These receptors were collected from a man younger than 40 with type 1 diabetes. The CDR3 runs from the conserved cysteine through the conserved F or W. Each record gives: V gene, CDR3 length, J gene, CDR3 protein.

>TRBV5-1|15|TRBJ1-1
CASSLADRENTEAFF
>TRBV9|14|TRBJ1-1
CASSVEAEKSEAFF
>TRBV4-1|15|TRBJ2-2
CASGTSAANTGELFF
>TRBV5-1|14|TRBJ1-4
CASSLGRANEKLFF
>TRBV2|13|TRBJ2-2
CASSGRPTGELFF
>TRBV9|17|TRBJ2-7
CASSPRGGVAVPDEQYF
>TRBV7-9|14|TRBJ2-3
CASSLGQGIDTQYF
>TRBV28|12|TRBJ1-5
CASSLTRQPQHF
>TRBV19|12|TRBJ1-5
CASSIDGRAQHF
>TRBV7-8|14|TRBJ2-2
CASSRNANTGELFF
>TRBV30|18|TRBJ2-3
CAWSATSGRAGEVDTQYF
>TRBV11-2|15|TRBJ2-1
CASSAGTSGRVWQFF
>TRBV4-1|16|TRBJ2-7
CASSQDPTSGIYEQYF
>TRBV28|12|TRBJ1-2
CASSDRNYGYTF
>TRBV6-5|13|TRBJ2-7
CASSGGTKNEQYF
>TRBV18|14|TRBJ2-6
CASSPGSGANVLTF
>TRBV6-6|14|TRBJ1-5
CASREVNSNQPQHF
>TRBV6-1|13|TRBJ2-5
CASRQSAGWTQYF
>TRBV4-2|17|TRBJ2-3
CASSREVLNSGTDTQYF
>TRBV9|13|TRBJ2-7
CAGKGGRVREQYF
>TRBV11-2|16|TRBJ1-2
CASSSRGEGILDGYTF
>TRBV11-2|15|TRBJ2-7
CASSVNSGSTYEQYF
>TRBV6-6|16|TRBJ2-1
CASSRIPGTGNNEQFF
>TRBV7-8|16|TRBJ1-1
CASSLLPGQTNTEAFF
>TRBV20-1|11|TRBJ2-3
CSARDPATQYF